This TCR beta chain is from a study of blood T cell repertoires in COVID-19. Overall study: Samples representing acute and convalescent COVID-19 were sourced from the United States, Italy and Spain.

The CDR3 length is 14 residues. CDR1 is LNHDA, CDR2 SQIVND, per germline (reference sequence). V was shortened by 9 bases and J by 0 bases, with 9 bases between the two germline ends. Repertoires were generated with immunoSEQ multiplex PCR, while TCRdb's copy carries only in-frame clones and drops some. The sample has approximately 140,000 clones; approximately 84% are singletons. Adults between roughly 18 and 90 years of age took part from about two dozen US areas. Participants were placed into cohorts based on the clinical history they reported. The chain carries TRBV19 and TRBJ1-6, with D hard to call. The sample taken for sequencing was PBMCs or T cells enriched from blood (not recorded which). The TCR comes from a man aged 50-60 years in a cohort exposed to, infected with or recovered from COVID-19 (not recorded which). Here the CDR3 DNA reads TGTGCCAGCCAAGGGAGCTCCTATAATTCACCCCTCCACTTT. As protein: CASQGSSYNSPLHF.